The sequence of this T cell receptor beta chain was determined in a study of early T cells in non-severe SARS-CoV-2 infection. In the study overall: The sequenced material was bulk RNA from unsorted whole blood, and its chains were unpaired. Overall study findings and caveats: Sequences matched to VDJdb favored anti-spike CD8 responses, while private and CD4 specificities were missed.

About this clonotype itself: Its antigen remains unknown.

Attached unique molecular identifiers marked individual cDNA molecules. TCRdb reanalysed the 5' RACE reads using MiXCR and keeps one entry per CDR3 protein. The sample consists of tens of thousands of distinct CDR3 sequences, under 15% of them appearing once. The germline V and J ends were trimmed by 0 bases and 2 bases, with 15 bases remaining between them. This CDR3 is 16 amino acids long. Germline CDR1 is SGDLS and CDR2 is YYNGEE. The chain carries TRBV9 and TRBJ2-7; D may be TRBD1 (5 bases). Sequencing used whole blood. The TCR originated in an adult who was a healthcare worker with PCR-confirmed SARS-CoV-2 infection or an uninfected control (not recorded which). The CDR3 here is CASSVGVGANTYEQYF. The DNA for the CDR3 is TGTGCCAGCAGCGTAGGGGTAGGGGCTAACACCTACGAGCAGTACTTC.